Sequencing of this T cell receptor (beta chain) was carried out in a study of CD8+CD57+ T cells in acquired aplastic anemia. Both TCR beta VDJ combination and CDR3 sequence profiling were carried out. Genomic DNA was the template for this profiling. A single record per CDR3 protein comes from TCRdb applying MiXCR to the reads. The sample lists 50,000 to 65,000 distinct CDR3 sequences, roughly three fifths occurring once. Those patients picked for sequencing had displayed CD8+CD57+ cell expansion on flow cytometry. This CDR3 comprises 12 residues. Germline V lookup: CDR1 LNHDA, CDR2 SQIVND (reference sequence). V dropped 6 bases and J dropped 6 bases, with 12 bases sitting between them.

The chain links TRBV19 to TRBJ2-7; either TRBD1 or TRBD2 may fit D (5 bases each). This clonotype originated in a human donor with aplastic anemia. The sample taken for sequencing was sorted CD4+, CD8+, or CD8+CD57+ T cells (not recorded which) from PBMCs. The CDR3 is CASRGVLGEQYF. Here the CDR3 DNA reads TGTGCCAGTAGGGGGGTATTGGGCGAGCAGTACTTC.